These 24 T cell receptor beta chains originate from one sample sequenced in a study of blood T cell repertoires in COVID-19. The data were produced by immunoSEQ multiplex PCR, yet TCRdb's version contains in-frame clones alone and is incomplete. The sample carries tens of thousands of clones, 75% to 90% recorded once. Specimen: peripheral blood. The receptors come from a man in his fifties or sixties with acute or convalescent COVID-19.

The V gene is TRBV24-1, the J gene TRBJ2-3; 8 nucleotides match TRBD1. This CDR3 has 15 residues. Trimming removed 5 bases from V and 3 bases from J; junction bases left unmatched: 6. The germline V gene encodes CDR1 KGHDR and CDR2 SFDVKD. In nucleotides, the CDR3 is TGTGCCACCAGTGCCTTTGACAGGGGAACAGATACGCAGTATTTT. This codes for CATSAFDRGTDTQYF.

The chain links TRBV11-3 to TRBJ2-2, with 8 bases matching TRBD1. CDR3 length: 15 amino acids. The ends lost 7 bases at V and 3 bases at J; junction bases unmatched: 7. Germline V lookup: CDR1 SGHNT, CDR2 YENEEA. The CDR3 sequence: CASKTDRVDTGELFF. The CDR3 DNA reads TGTGCCAGCAAAACGGACAGGGTTGACACCGGGGAGCTGTTTTTT.

V is TRBV7-2 and J is TRBJ2-1, with D maybe TRBD2 (7 bases). The CDR3 covers 15 residues. Trimming left V 1 base short and J 4 bases short, with 11 bases between. The germline gives CDR1 SGHTA, CDR2 FQGNSA. The chain's CDR3 is CASSLDGGPYNEQFF. The CDR3 nucleotides are TGTGCCAGCAGCTTAGACGGGGGGCCTTACAATGAGCAGTTCTTC.

The rearrangement joins TRBV5-4 to TRBJ2-7, with D possibly being TRBD1 (5 bases). Germline CDR1 SGHNT, CDR2 YYREEE (reference sequence). V dropped 2 bases and J dropped 1 base, with 7 bases sitting between them. This CDR3 is built from 13 residues. The CDR3 DNA reads as TGTGCCAGCAGCTTTGACAGATCCTACGAGCAGTACTTC. This codes for CASSFDRSYEQYF.

The CDR3 coding sequence is TGTGCCAGCAGCGTTACATCTGAGGTAAACACAGATACGCAGTATTTT. This encodes CASSVTSEVNTDTQYF. The V call is TRBV9, the J call TRBJ2-3; D gene ambiguous. Per germline, CDR1 SGDLS and CDR2 YYNGEE. The CDR3 totals 16 residues. V was clipped by 2 bases and J by 2 bases, with 15 bases between them.

The gene calls are TRBV9 and TRBJ2-6, with D hard to call. Trimming removed 3 bases at V and 0 bases at J, with 7 bases between. The CDR3 loop spans 15 amino acids. The germline V gene encodes CDR1 SGDLS and CDR2 YYNGEE. CDR3 DNA sequence: TGTGCCAGCAGCGCCCCACTCTCTGGGGCCAACGTCCTGACTTTC. Translated: CASSAPLSGANVLTF. The whole variable domain, filled in from reference TRBV9 and TRBJ2-6, reads DSGVTQTPKHLITATGQRVTLRCSPRSGDLSVYWYQQSLDQGLQFLIQYYNGEERAKGNILERFSAQQFPDLHSELNLSSLELGDSALYFCASSAPLSGANVLTFGAGSRLTVL.

This chain uses TRBV2 with TRBJ1-2, with TRBD1 as a possible D gene (5 bases). The CDR3 is 14 amino acids. Trimming cost V 6 bases and J 1 base, with 12 bases left between them. The germline gives CDR1 SNHLY, CDR2 FYNNEI. The CDR3 region has the DNA TGTGCCAGCAGAACAGGAGATGTTAACTATGGCTACACCTTC. This translates into CASRTGDVNYGYTF. The complete variable domain, with remaining parts taken from reference TRBV2 and TRBJ1-2, reads EPEVTQTPSHQVTQMGQEVILRCVPISNHLYFYWYRQILGQKVEFLVSFYNNEISEKSEIFDDQFSVERPDGSNFTLKIRSTKLEDSAMYFCASRTGDVNYGYTFGSGTRLTVV.

The chain links TRBV2 to TRBJ2-3, with no clear D. The length of the CDR3 is 12 residues. Germline assignment: CDR1 SNHLY and CDR2 FYNNEI. Trimming removed 4 bases from V and 6 bases from J, with 8 bases in between. CDR3: CASSVWADTQYF. CDR3 coding DNA: TGTGCCAGCAGTGTCTGGGCCGATACGCAGTATTTT.

The rearrangement links TRBV19 to TRBJ2-2; TRBD1 might be the D (8 bases). Trimming pared 5 bases from V and 7 bases from J, leaving 17 bases between. The CDR3 covers 15 residues. Germline lookup yields CDR1 LNHDA and CDR2 SQIVND (reference sequence). In DNA, the CDR3 is TGTGCCAGTAGTGAAGACAGGGGAGGGAACGGGGAGCTGTTTTTT. It is translated as CASSEDRGGNGELFF.

The chain employs TRBV5-1 and TRBJ2-7; the D gene is possibly TRBD2 (5 bases). Germline CDR1 is SGHRS and CDR2 is YFSETQ. CDR3 length: 14 residues. V lost 0 bases, J lost 7 bases, and 14 bases lay in between. CDR3 sequence reads: CASSLAQLSGEQYF. The CDR3 DNA follows: TGCGCCAGCAGCTTGGCCCAGCTCTCGGGGGAGCAGTACTTC.

This rearrangement joins TRBV9 to TRBJ2-7; TRBD2 might be the D (5 bases). CDR3 length equals 14 residues. Per the germline V gene, CDR1 is SGDLS and CDR2 is YYNGEE. Trimming took 0 bases from V and 3 from J, leaving 10 bases between them. The CDR3 sequence is CASSVDAGFYEQYF. CDR3 DNA: TGTGCCAGCAGCGTAGACGCGGGTTTCTACGAGCAGTACTTC. The full variable domain, its missing parts supplied by reference TRBV9 and TRBJ2-7, is DSGVTQTPKHLITATGQRVTLRCSPRSGDLSVYWYQQSLDQGLQFLIQYYNGEERAKGNILERFSAQQFPDLHSELNLSSLELGDSALYFCASSVDAGFYEQYFGPGTRLTVT.

This clone was picked up one time. The gene calls are TRBV7-2 and TRBJ1-1, with no clear D. The CDR3 covers 13 residues. Looked up from germline, CDR1 is SGHTA and CDR2 is FQGNSA. V gave up 4 bases and J gave up 11 bases, with 17 bases separating them. The CDR3: CASSSGYRVEAFF. Written as DNA, the CDR3 is TGTGCCAGCAGCTCAGGATACAGAGTCGAGGCTTTCTTT.

The genes are TRBV12-5 and TRBJ2-7; D is undetermined. The CDR3 sequence is 13 residues long. Trimming removed 5 bases from V and 3 bases from J, with 11 bases in between. CDR1 and CDR2 (germline): LGHNT, FRNRAP. DNA for the CDR3: TGTGCTAGTGGTGCACAACGGAGCTACGAGCAGTACTTC. Its protein product is CASGAQRSYEQYF.

This sequence joins TRBV14 and TRBJ1-2, with D perhaps TRBD1 (5 bases). Looked up from germline, CDR1 is SGHDN and CDR2 is FVKESK. V lost 1 base and J 3 bases, leaving 12 bases between the germline ends. The CDR3 consists of 15 residues. CDR3 coding DNA: TGTGCCAGCAGCCAAGTTCAGGGCGCATACTATGGCTACACCTTC. This sequence encodes CASSQVQGAYYGYTF.

The chain recombines TRBV6-1 with TRBJ1-1; a weak D match, TRBD1 (5 bases). With 3 bases removed from V and 10 bases from J, the gap between germline ends came to 12 bases. Germline loops: CDR1 MNHNS, CDR2 SASEGT. There are 12 residues in the CDR3. The CDR3 sequence is CASSESGGGAFF. CDR3 DNA sequence: TGTGCCAGCAGTGAGTCTGGGGGGGGAGCTTTCTTT.

The chain carries TRBV13 and TRBJ2-1, with 10 positions matching TRBD2. Germline CDR1 is PRHDT and CDR2 is FYEKMQ (reference sequence). Trimming cost V 5 bases and J 3 bases; bases outside gene matches: 7. This CDR3 contains 16 residues. The CDR3 DNA reads TGTGCCAGCAGCGGGGGGACTAGCGCCCACTACAATGAGCAGTTCTTC. Protein: CASSGGTSAHYNEQFF.

V gene TRBV14 combines with J gene TRBJ1-1; the D is unclear. The germline gives CDR1 SGHDN, CDR2 FVKESK. The CDR3 loop spans 13 amino acids. V was cut by 4 bases and J by 1 base, with 7 bases left in between. The CDR3 DNA reads TGTGCCAGCAGCCTAGGAGGGAACACTGAAGCTTTCTTT. Protein product: CASSLGGNTEAFF. Based on the CDR3 plus reference TRBV14 and TRBJ1-1, the full variable domain is EAGVTQFPSHSVIEKGQTVTLRCDPISGHDNLYWYRRVMGKEIKFLLHFVKESKQDESGMPNNRFLAERTGGTYSTLKVQPAELEDSGVYFCASSLGGNTEAFFGQGTRLTVV.

The chain uses TRBV18 and TRBJ1-2; no clear D gene. The CDR3 extends over 15 amino acids. Trimming took 3 bases from V and 1 from J, leaving 12 bases between them. Germline V lookup: CDR1 KGHSH, CDR2 LQKENI. The CDR3 protein is CASSPLQSNNYGYTF. The CDR3 coding sequence is TGTGCCAGCTCACCGTTACAGAGCAATAACTATGGCTACACCTTC.

The rearrangement links TRBV18 to TRBJ2-3, with D uncertain. Trimming removed 2 bases from V and 2 bases from J, with 8 bases in between. Looked up from germline, CDR1 is KGHSH and CDR2 is LQKENI. The CDR3 covers 14 residues. CDR3 DNA: TGTGCCAGCTCACCAGCAGGATTCACAGATACGCAGTATTTT. This encodes CASSPAGFTDTQYF.

This sequence joins TRBV7-7 and TRBJ1-3, with 9 bases identical to TRBD1. The CDR3 has 17 residues. Per germline, CDR1 SSHAT and CDR2 FNYEAQ (reference sequence). The trim removed 5 bases at V and 1 base at J, leaving 9 bases unmatched. Written as DNA, the CDR3 is TGTGCCAGCAGCCCGACCGTTGGACAGGGGTCTGGAAACACCATATATTTT. Protein product: CASSPTVGQGSGNTIYF.

This sequence joins TRBV3-1 (or the pseudogene TRBV3-2) and TRBJ2-3; 15 nucleotides match TRBD2. Trimming at V came to 4 bases and at J to 0 bases, leaving 2 bases not matched to a gene. This CDR3 region has 17 residues. Germline CDR1 and CDR2: LGHDT and YNNKEL (reference sequence). Here the CDR3 DNA reads TGTGCCAGCAGCCGGACTAGCGGGGGGGCTAGCACAGATACGCAGTATTTT. It encodes CASSRTSGGASTDTQYF.

This chain links TRBV6-2 or TRBV6-3 with TRBJ2-2; D not resolved. Germline V CDR1 and CDR2: MNHEY, SVGEGT. The CDR3 totals 15 residues. Trimming removed 2 bases from V and 2 bases from J, with 9 bases in between. Here the CDR3 reads CASSYLTANTGELFF. In DNA, the CDR3 is TGTGCCAGCAGTTACCTTACAGCAAACACCGGGGAGCTGTTTTTT.

As concerns this clone: Other nucleotide sequences from this sample produce the same CDR3. In nucleotides, the CDR3 is TGTGCCAGCAGTCCAGACAGGGGCGGTAATCAGCCCCAGCATTTT. It is translated as CASSPDRGGNQPQHF. J is TRBJ1-5 and V is TRBV6-5, with 8 nucleotides matching TRBD1. Trimming took 5 bases from V and 4 from J; bases not matched to a gene: 7. The CDR3 has 15 residues. The germline V gene has CDR1 MNHEY and CDR2 SVGAGI.

The CDR3 sequence is CASSQKATGWNSPLHF. The CDR3 bases are TGTGCCAGCTCACAGAAAGCGACAGGGTGGAATTCACCCCTCCACTTT. The chain carries TRBV18 and TRBJ1-6, with TRBD1 identical over 7 bases. The V gene end was trimmed by 4 bases and the J gene end by 7 bases; junction bases not matched to a gene: 10. Germline-derived CDR1 and CDR2 are KGHSH and LQKENI. This CDR3 comprises 16 residues.